Listed below are T cell receptor beta chains from one sample, sequenced in a study of post-analysis software for immune sequencing data. Via MiXCR, TCRdb re-called the PCR reads, giving one row per CDR3 protein. This sample has some 890,000 distinct CDR3 sequences, with under 70% found just once. Sequencing was performed on blood. Receptor source: a girl aged 10 to 17 with multiple sclerosis. Both conserved end residues are part of each CDR3. D genes are given only for firm matches. Clone size, where shown, is once, few, many, or a class for clones that have expanded.

cdr3_aa cdr3_nt j_call clone_size v_call d_call
CASSLGGGRADYGYTF TGTGCCAGCAGTTTAGGGGGGGGCAGGGCCGACTATGGCTACACCTTC TRBJ1-2 few TRBV12-3/TRBV12-4 NA
CASSLRMGSGRGDEQFF TGTGCCAGCAGCTTACGTATGGGGAGCGGGAGGGGCGATGAGCAGTTCTTC TRBJ2-1 once TRBV7-3 TRBD2
CASSAGQPADTQYF TGTGCCAGCAGCGCCGGACAGCCCGCAGATACGCAGTATTTT TRBJ2-3 NA TRBV7-3 NA
CSVEAGFRGFF TGCAGCGTTGAAGCAGGTTTCAGGGGGTTCTTC TRBJ2-1 few TRBV29-1 NA
CASSYGDRSVKLFF TGTGCCAGCAGTTACGGGGACCGATCGGTAAAACTGTTTTTT TRBJ1-4 NA TRBV6-2/TRBV6-3 NA
CSATGDRSYEQYF TGCAGCGCAACAGGGGATCGGTCCTACGAGCAGTACTTC TRBJ2-7 few TRBV20-1 TRBD1
CASSRYRDSSYEQYF TGTGCCAGCAGCCGCTACCGGGACAGCTCCTACGAGCAGTACTTC TRBJ2-7 few TRBV11-2 TRBD1
CSAPPLDGYGYTF TGCAGTGCTCCACCGCTGGACGGCTATGGCTACACCTTC TRBJ1-2 NA TRBV20-1 NA
CASSRGQGEQFF TGTGCCAGTAGTCGAGGCCAAGGTGAGCAGTTCTTC TRBJ2-1 NA TRBV19 NA
CTSRSGNTGELFF TGCACCTCTCGATCAGGGAACACCGGGGAGCTGTTTTTT TRBJ2-2 few TRBV20-1 NA
CASSLAGGLNHEQFF TGTGCCAGCAGCTTAGCGGGGGGCCTGAACCATGAGCAGTTCTTC TRBJ2-1 NA TRBV7-8 NA
CASRSRVGQLQHF TGTGCCAGCAGATCCAGGGTCGGGCAGCTCCAGCATTTT TRBJ1-5 NA TRBV2 NA
CASSTMTGARGTDTQYF TGTGCCAGCAGCACAATGACAGGGGCGAGAGGCACAGATACGCAGTATTTT TRBJ2-3 many TRBV7-9 TRBD1
CASSPKTGTGNYGYTF TGTGCCAGCAGCCCTAAGACCGGGACAGGGAACTATGGCTACACCTTC TRBJ1-2 NA TRBV3-1 TRBD1
CASSSIEEETQYF TGTGCCAGCAGCTCGATAGAAGAAGAGACCCAGTACTTC TRBJ2-5 NA TRBV5-6 NA
CASSYSGTANTGELFF TGTGCCAGCAGTTACTCCGGGACAGCTAACACCGGGGAGCTGTTTTTT TRBJ2-2 NA TRBV6-5 TRBD1
CASSYSLAGNIQYF TGTGCCAGCAGTTACAGCCTAGCGGGAAACATTCAGTACTTC TRBJ2-4 NA TRBV6-6 TRBD2
CASSLAPQGNYGYTF TGTGCCAGCAGCTTAGCCCCACAGGGGAACTATGGCTACACCTTC TRBJ1-2 NA TRBV5-5 TRBD1
CSANKAGGISGANVLTF TGCAGTGCTAATAAAGCGGGGGGAATCTCTGGGGCCAACGTCCTGACTTTC TRBJ2-6 NA TRBV20-1 TRBD2
CSARVGALSSYEQYF TGCAGTGCTAGAGTGGGAGCGTTGTCTTCCTACGAGCAGTACTTC TRBJ2-7 NA TRBV20-1 NA
CSVERGGGEKLFF TGCAGCGTTGAAAGGGGCGGCGGGGAAAAACTGTTTTTT TRBJ1-4 NA TRBV29-1 NA
CASLPNGGSTDTQYF TGCGCCAGCCTCCCCAACGGGGGGAGCACAGATACGCAGTATTTT TRBJ2-3 NA TRBV5-1 TRBD2
CSARDTGLAVYNEQFF TGCAGTGCTAGAGATACCGGGCTAGCGGTCTACAATGAGCAGTTCTTC TRBJ2-1 once TRBV20-1 TRBD2
CASSWGPSGEKLFF TGTGCCAGCAGCTGGGGGCCTTCAGGTGAAAAACTGTTTTTT TRBJ1-4 NA TRBV6-5 NA
CASSAGQAPPLHF TGTGCCAGCAGTGCGGGACAGGCACCACCCCTCCACTTT TRBJ1-6 few TRBV2 TRBD1
CSARTGGLAEQYF TGCAGTGCTAGGACAGGGGGCTTAGCCGAGCAGTACTTC TRBJ2-7 NA TRBV20-1 TRBD1
CATSRDRTASYEQYF TGTGCCACCAGCAGAGATAGGACAGCCTCATACGAGCAGTACTTC TRBJ2-7 NA TRBV15 NA
CSARYGAINEQFF TGCAGTGCTAGGTATGGGGCCATCAATGAGCAGTTCTTC TRBJ2-1 few TRBV20-1 NA
CASSPQGQRVNQPQHF TGTGCCAGCTCACCACAAGGACAGCGGGTTAATCAGCCCCAGCATTTT TRBJ1-5 NA TRBV18 NA
CASSEGTGNEQYF TGTGCCAGCAGCGAGGGGACAGGGAATGAGCAGTACTTC TRBJ2-7 NA TRBV7-9 TRBD1
CSALLGPYEQYF TGCAGTGCTCTTTTAGGACCCTACGAGCAGTACTTC TRBJ2-7 NA TRBV20-1 NA
CSGTGGSEQYF TGCAGCGGCACAGGGGGCTCCGAGCAGTACTTC TRBJ2-7 NA TRBV29-1 TRBD1
CASSLSRVFDEQYF TGCGCCAGCAGCTTGAGCAGGGTCTTTGACGAGCAGTACTTC TRBJ2-7 NA TRBV5-1 NA
CASSRQGARKTQYF TGTGCCAGCAGCCGACAGGGGGCAAGAAAGACCCAGTACTTC TRBJ2-5 few TRBV5-6 TRBD1
CSARGRSAGSYEQYF TGCAGTGCCAGGGGACGGTCAGCGGGCAGCTACGAGCAGTACTTC TRBJ2-7 few TRBV20-1 NA
CASSPAAITDTQYF TGCGCCAGCTCACCAGCGGCGATCACAGATACGCAGTATTTT TRBJ2-3 NA TRBV5-1 NA
CSVDATGNEQFF TGCAGCGTTGACGCTACCGGCAATGAGCAGTTCTTC TRBJ2-1 NA TRBV29-1 NA
CASSLYWGGTYEQYF TGCGCCAGCAGCTTGTACTGGGGAGGAACCTACGAGCAGTACTTC TRBJ2-7 few TRBV5-1 NA
CSVAPSSRSEQFF TGCAGCGTGGCCCCCTCTAGTAGGTCTGAGCAGTTCTTC TRBJ2-1 few TRBV29-1 NA
CSVPRQGAAQETQYF TGCAGCGTTCCTCGACAGGGGGCCGCGCAAGAGACCCAGTACTTC TRBJ2-5 once TRBV29-1 TRBD1
CASSQDAGANYGYTF TGCGCCAGCAGCCAAGATGCGGGGGCCAACTATGGCTACACCTTC TRBJ1-2 NA TRBV4-1 NA
CASSRPRGGGDQPQHF TGTGCCAGCAGTCGCCCTCGAGGAGGCGGGGATCAGCCCCAGCATTTT TRBJ1-5 few TRBV6-6 NA
CASSQVDPTIQYF TGTGCCAGCAGCCAGGTAGACCCAACCATTCAGTACTTC TRBJ2-4 few TRBV3-1 NA
CASSATGMYEQYF TGCGCCAGCAGCGCAACAGGGATGTACGAGCAGTACTTC TRBJ2-7 NA TRBV5-1 NA
CSVDTTGRSNLETQYF TGCAGCGTTGACACGACAGGGCGCAGTAATTTGGAGACCCAGTACTTC TRBJ2-5 NA TRBV29-1 TRBD1
CASSPGNGPYNEQFF TGTGCCAGCAGCCCCGGGAACGGGCCCTACAATGAGCAGTTCTTC TRBJ2-1 NA TRBV5-6 NA
CASSHSEGQGYGYTF TGCGCCAGCAGCCATTCAGAGGGACAGGGGTATGGCTACACCTTC TRBJ1-2 NA TRBV4-1 TRBD1